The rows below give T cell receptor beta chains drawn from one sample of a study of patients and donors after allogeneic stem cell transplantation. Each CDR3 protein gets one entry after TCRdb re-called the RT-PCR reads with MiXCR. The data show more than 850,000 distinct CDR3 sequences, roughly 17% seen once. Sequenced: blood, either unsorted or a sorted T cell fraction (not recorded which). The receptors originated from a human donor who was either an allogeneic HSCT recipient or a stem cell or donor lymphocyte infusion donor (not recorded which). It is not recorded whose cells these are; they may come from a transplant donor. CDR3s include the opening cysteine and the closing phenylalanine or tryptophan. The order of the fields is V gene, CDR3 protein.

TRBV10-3 CAISDQTRDRVYEQYF
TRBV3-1 CASSSVRRRRGETQYF
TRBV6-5 CASSYWGLAGGDSYEQYF
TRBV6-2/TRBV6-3 CASSFRYTGPIISGANVLTF
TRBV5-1 CASSLVRLAPGMESEAFF
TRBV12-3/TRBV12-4 CASSFTNPYNEQFF
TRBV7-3 CASSPTPLAGGRTNEQFF
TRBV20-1 CSAREGGRETQYF
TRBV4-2 CASSQASGGRGYTF
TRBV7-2 CASSSLQGREGYTF
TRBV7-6 CASSLNSGRATNEKLFF
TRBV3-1 CASSELGTLDNEQFF
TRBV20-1 CSAFRLAGGFDEQFF
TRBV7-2 CASSSTGTVSF
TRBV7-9 CASSPAAGAETQYF
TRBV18 CASSPSTVTYEQYF
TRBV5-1 CASSLPQGKTGELFF
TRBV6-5 CASSLNRDKNEQFF
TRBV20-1 CSATDGFYNEQFF
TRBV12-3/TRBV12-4 CASSLGRGPGELFF
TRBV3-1 CASSQRERTQYF
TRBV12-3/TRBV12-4 CASSFPGRENIQYF
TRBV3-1 CASSYWGGYTF
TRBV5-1 CASSLARINQGLDTQYF
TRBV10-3 CAISESRAGGGYTF
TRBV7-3 CASSFDRAQPLHF
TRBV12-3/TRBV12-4 CASSFKVAGGYNEQFF
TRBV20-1 CSARPGQQQDEQYF
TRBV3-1 CASSRGGEGAPYNEQFF
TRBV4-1 CASSQAGLADVSYEQYF
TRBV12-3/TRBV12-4 CASRRKGGESSSGNTIYF
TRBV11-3 CASSPGVSGGPDTQYF
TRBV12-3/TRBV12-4 CASSPDAGFFVDEQFF
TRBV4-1 CASSRGRGSGAQHF
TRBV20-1 CSGGTLNTEAFF
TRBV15 CATTTGDSPNTEAFF
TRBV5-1 CASSSRQGVSYNEQFF
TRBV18 CASSPQRIQETQYF
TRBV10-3 CAISVPLTPTGELFF
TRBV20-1 CSARGAPHTGELFF
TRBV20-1 CSARDRTSYEQYF
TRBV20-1 CSAPDRGRTSNTGELFF
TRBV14 CASSQGGLAGYEQYF